The source of this T cell receptor (beta chain) is a study of early T cells in non-severe SARS-CoV-2 infection. About the research overall: Alpha and beta chains were unpaired, from unsorted whole-blood bulk RNA.

The length of the CDR3 is 16 residues. The germline CDR1 and CDR2 sequences are LNHNV and YYDKDF (reference sequence). The V and J ends lost 2 bases and 1 base, in that order; junction bases with no gene match: 3. This clonotype is a singleton in its sample. Individual cDNA molecules each received unique molecular identifiers attached to them. TCRdb ran MiXCR on the 5' RACE reads and lists one entry per CDR3 protein. The table records 69,000 or so distinct CDR3 sequences, less than 15% of them present only once. The V gene is TRBV15, the J gene TRBJ2-7, with 12 bases matching TRBD2. This TCR was recovered from an adult who was a healthcare worker with PCR-confirmed SARS-CoV-2 infection or an uninfected control (not recorded which). Material for sequencing was whole blood. CDR3 DNA: TGTGCCACCAGCAGAAGGACTAGCGGGGAGTCCTACGAGCAGTACTTC. Translation gives CATSRRTSGESYEQYF.